This T cell receptor beta chain was sequenced for a study of shared clonotypes between healthy human individuals. At the level of the study: Two women and a few men aged 18 to 49 served as donors.

Sequencing was at deep level. Several immunoSEQ plates held equal portions of the genomic DNA taken from each subset. About 30,000 T cell genomes, or around 330 ng DNA, went into replicate PCRs of unsorted PBMC. Here immunoSEQ multiplex PCR was the method, and the copy in TCRdb shows in-frame clones only, minus some. The sample has nearly 500,000 clones, 70% to 80% seen once; the top ten hold 13%. Trimming took off 2 bases at V and 0 bases at J, with 8 bases between the two ends. This CDR3 is built from 15 residues. The germline gives CDR1 SGHRS, CDR2 YFSETQ. Sequenced sample: PBMCs. The chain uses TRBV5-1 and TRBJ2-2; D gene ambiguous. The clonotype originates from a woman in her forties in good health. Some clones in this sample may be carry-over from other donors' samples. The CDR3 loop reads CASSFRSTNTGELFF. Written as DNA, the CDR3 is TGCGCCAGCAGCTTCAGGAGCACGAACACCGGGGAGCTGTTTTTT.